The 14 T cell receptor beta chains reported below all come from one sample, sequenced in a study of identical twins' blood T cells. A single record per CDR3 protein comes from TCRdb applying MiXCR to the 5' RACE reads. The profile shows fewer than 450,000 distinct CDR3 sequences, around 30% of them singletons. Material for sequencing was PBMCs. The receptors shown here come from a woman aged 18 to 55 in good health.

This rearrangement joins TRBV4-3 to TRBJ2-2, with D tentatively TRBD1 (5 bases). Germline V gene sequence: CDR1 LGHNA, CDR2 YSLEER. The V and J ends lost 5 bases and 1 base respectively, with 8 bases between them. CDR3 length: 14 amino acids. CDR3: CASSDGQNTGELFF. DNA for the CDR3: TGCGCCAGCAGCGACGGACAGAACACCGGGGAGCTGTTTTTT.

This chain uses TRBV29-1 with TRBJ1-3; 10 nucleotides align to TRBD1. Germline V CDR1 and CDR2: SQVTM, ANQGSEA. The CDR3 spans 15 residues. J was trimmed by 1 base and V by 7 bases; bases with no gene match: 7. CDR3 amino acids: CSASGGQGSGNTIYF. The DNA of the CDR3 is TGCAGCGCGAGTGGGGGACAGGGGTCTGGAAACACCATATATTTT. Based on the CDR3 plus reference TRBV29-1 and TRBJ1-3, the full variable domain is SAVISQKPSRDICQRGTSLTIQCQVDSQVTMMFWYRQQPGQSLTLIATANQGSEATYESGFVIDKFPISRPNLTFSTLTVSNMSPEDSSIYLCSASGGQGSGNTIYFGEGSWLTVV.

Regarding this clonotype: A much larger clone sits a single nucleotide away, making a read error possible. V and J are TRBV7-9 and TRBJ1-1; D unclear. CDR1 is SEHNR, CDR2 FQNEAQ, per germline (reference sequence). This CDR3 is 14 amino acids long. CDR3 nucleotide sequence: TGTGCCAACAGCTTAGAGGGAGCGAACACTGAAGCTTTCTTT. This translates into CANSLEGANTEAFF.

The V call is TRBV5-1, the J call TRBJ1-6, with D tentatively TRBD1 (5 bases). CDR1 and CDR2 (germline): SGHRS, YFSETQ. The CDR3 is made up of 14 amino acids. V lost 0 bases, J lost 8 bases, and 9 bases lay in between. The CDR3 DNA sequence: TGCGCCAGCAGCTTGGTCAAAGGGGATTCACCCCTCCACTTT. It codes for CASSLVKGDSPLHF.

This clonotype has a single count. The chain links TRBV12-3 or TRBV12-4 to TRBJ1-5; no definite D call. With 7 bases removed from V and 4 bases from J, the gap between germline ends came to 11 bases. The CDR3 runs 13 residues. CDR3 DNA sequence: TGTGCCAGCAACAGTGAAGTGAATCAGCCCCAGCATTTT. It codes for CASNSEVNQPQHF.

The CDR3 sequence is CASSTTVTTQETQYF. CDR3 bases: TGTGCCAGTAGTACGACCGTGACTACTCAAGAGACCCAGTACTTC. V gene TRBV19 combines with J gene TRBJ2-5, with a weak D call TRBD2 (5 bases). Germline V gene lookup returns CDR1 LNHDA and CDR2 SQIVND (reference sequence). The length of the CDR3 is 15 residues. V gave up 4 bases and J gave up 2 bases, with 14 bases separating them. Drawing the rest from reference TRBV19 and TRBJ2-5, the complete variable domain is DGGITQSPKYLFRKEGQNVTLSCEQNLNHDAMYWYRQDPGQGLRLIYYSQIVNDFQKGDIAEGYSVSREKKESFPLTVTSAQKNPTAFYLCASSTTVTTQETQYFGPGTRLLVL.

V gene TRBV20-1 combines with J gene TRBJ2-1; 9 bases are shared with TRBD2. The CDR3 is 16 amino acids. V lost 3 bases, J lost 2 bases, and 8 bases stayed unmatched. Germline values: CDR1 DFQATT, CDR2 SNEGSKA (reference sequence). As DNA, the CDR3 is TGCAGTGCTAGTCCTAGCGGGATAGGCGCCTACAATGAGCAGTTCTTC. Its translation is CSASPSGIGAYNEQFF.

This clonotype has a handful of counts. CDR3 coding DNA: TGCAGCAGTGGGCAGTTCGAGCGCTACACCTTC. Translation gives CSSGQFERYTF. The J gene is TRBJ1-2, the V gene TRBV29-1; D unresolved. The V and J ends lost 8 bases and 9 bases respectively, with 16 bases between them. The germline V gene encodes CDR1 SQVTM and CDR2 ANQGSEA. CDR3 size: 11 residues.

The table lists this clonotype with a few counts. The rearrangement joins TRBV6-2 or TRBV6-3 to TRBJ2-1; 12 bases fit TRBD2. Germline loops: CDR1 MNHEY, CDR2 SVGEGT. J was trimmed by 5 bases and V by 6 bases; bases with no gene match: 8. This CDR3 region has 16 residues. The CDR3 reads CASSRITSGRNNEQFF. CDR3 DNA sequence: TGTGCCAGCAGCCGAATCACTAGCGGGAGGAACAATGAGCAGTTCTTC.

This clonotype has a handful of counts. The J gene is TRBJ2-1, the V gene TRBV9, with 7 bases matching TRBD2. J was trimmed by 6 bases and V by 0 bases; bases with no gene match: 6. Germline loops: CDR1 SGDLS, CDR2 YYNGEE. The CDR3 length is 15 residues. CDR3 region: CASSVGTRHFNEQFF. CDR3 bases: TGTGCCAGCAGCGTAGGGACTAGACATTTCAATGAGCAGTTCTTC.

The V gene is TRBV29-1, the J gene TRBJ2-3, with 10 bases lining up with TRBD2. The trim removed 8 bases at V and 0 bases at J, leaving 8 bases unmatched. The CDR3 sequence is 15 residues long. Germline CDR1 reads SQVTM; CDR2 reads ANQGSEA. The CDR3 DNA reads as TGCAGCCCCCGGCTAGCGGGAGATAGCACAGATACGCAGTATTTT. Translation: CSPRLAGDSTDTQYF.

For the CDR3, the DNA is TGTGCCAGCTCACCAAGGTCGGGAAACTCTGGGGCCAACGTCCTGACTTTC. Protein: CASSPRSGNSGANVLTF. The chain combines TRBV18 with TRBJ2-6; D possibly corresponds to TRBD2 (5 bases). The V end lost 2 bases, the J end lost 0 bases, and 11 bases lay between the germline ends. The CDR3 is 17 amino acids. The V gene's germline CDR1 is KGHSH and CDR2 LQKENI.

The chain couples TRBV11-2 to TRBJ2-2; D possibly matches TRBD1 or TRBD2 (6 bases each). Trimming pared 6 bases from V and 6 bases from J, leaving 17 bases between. From germline, CDR1 is SGHAT and CDR2 FQNNGV. This CDR3 contains 15 residues. CDR3 nucleotide sequence: TGTGCCAGCAGTAAGGGGGGACGAGACTCCGGGGAGCTGTTTTTT. Translated: CASSKGGRDSGELFF.

The genes are TRBV12-3 or TRBV12-4 and TRBJ1-5; D is uncertain. CDR3 size: 14 residues. Trimming stripped 5 bases from V and 1 base from J, with 9 bases between. The CDR3 DNA is TGTGCCAGCAGTGTCGCGGGGAGCAATCAGCCCCAGCATTTT. Residues: CASSVAGSNQPQHF.